This T cell receptor (beta chain) originates from a study of T cell repertoires in cytomegalovirus infection (dated by TCRdb to about 2019). A note on the overall study: Because public TCR beta signatures pointed to carriage of CMV infection together with the matching HLA type, the HLA type of each donor mattered for the analysis.

The listed sequencing device is Illumina HiSeq 1500. TCRdb's own reprocessing of the public reads used fastp at Q25 and MiXCR and kept productive beta chains. A single entry per CDR3 protein holds the most common genes and DNA from its merged rows. In this sample the table shows hundreds of thousands of distinct CDR3 sequences, 24% of which occur a single time. Roughly 8% of the sample is held by the ten biggest clonotypes. What the research found in general, with its limitations: Carriers of CMV infection plus the relevant HLA type were discriminated by the cumulative frequency of public TCR beta family members in the study cohort and in an independent roughly 400-donor cohort. The ex vivo response was dominated by HLA-C-restricted CMV-specific TCR beta clonotypes, which also provided the single most frequent clonotype in two of eight donors.

There are many counts of this clonotype. No antigen is known for it. No base-level quality is on record; no much larger clone is a single base apart. The CDR3 contains 15 residues, cysteine and phenylalanine counted. Just CDR3 DNA is preserved here, 45 bases in frame from base 1. V gives up 0 bases and J gives up 3 bases, and the segment between their germline ends measures 11 bases. This receptor was obtained from a human donor in good health (CMV status not recorded). Some clones in this sample may be carry-over from other donors' samples. The chain was built from TRBV12-3 or TRBV12-4 and TRBJ2-5; confidence is insufficient to name the D gene. Sequencing input: CD8+ T cells from PBMCs. The sequence in DNA is TGTGCCAGCAGTTTAGCGGCAGGCTGGGAAGAGACCCAGTACTTC. The translation is CASSLAAGWEETQYF.